This T cell receptor (beta chain) was identified in a study of cytomegalovirus exposure and HLA in healthy donors. Researchers ran the PCR with 60 Vbeta and 13 Jbeta primers. TCRdb keeps only in-frame clones here, not all; method: immunoSEQ multiplex PCR. This table holds around 120,000 clones, 65% to 90% found once. Germline CDR1 and CDR2: SGHNT and YYREEE (reference sequence). With 3 bases clipped from V and 1 base from J, the junction kept 0 bases outside the gene matches. This CDR3 region has 14 residues. The chain links TRBV5-4 to TRBJ1-2; 10 bases agree with TRBD1. Input material: PBMCs. The receptor was isolated from a girl between 2 and 10 years old in good health and CMV-seronegative. The CDR3: CASSWTGGNYGYTF. The CDR3 DNA follows: TGTGCCAGCAGCTGGACAGGGGGTAACTATGGCTACACCTTC.